This is a list of T cell receptor beta chains from one sample in a study of T cell responses to AZD1222 COVID-19 vaccine. Clones were sequenced by immunoSEQ multiplex PCR, and TCRdb holds only the in-frame ones, with some missing. The sample lists around 120,000 clones, roughly 90% occurring once. Specimen: peripheral blood, collected on day 0 of AZD1222 vaccination. Receptors originate from an adult in good health. CDR3s include the opening cysteine and the closing phenylalanine or tryptophan. Fields, in order: D gene, clone size, J gene, V gene, CDR3 protein, CDR3 DNA. D genes are given only for firm matches. Clone size is stated in some rows and not others, as once, few, many or a class when expanded.

NA | NA | TRBJ2-1 | TRBV10-3 | CAISEGINPYNEQFF | TGTGCCATCAGTGAAGGGATAAACCCTTACAATGAGCAGTTCTTC
TRBD2 | NA | TRBJ2-2 | TRBV9 | CASSPESLAGGSFTGELFF | TGTGCCAGCAGCCCCGAATCCCTAGCGGGGGGCTCGTTCACCGGGGAGCTGTTTTTT
NA | NA | TRBJ2-4 | TRBV7-9 | CASSSSTENIQYF | TGTGCCAGCAGCTCCTCGACAGAAAACATTCAGTACTTC
NA | once | TRBJ1-2 | TRBV5-1 | CASSTGTTTGGWYGYTF | TGCGCCAGCAGCACCGGGACAACGACCGGCGGATGGTATGGCTACACCTTC
NA | NA | TRBJ1-4 | TRBV27 | CASSPGGGVGEKLFF | TGTGCCAGCAGTCCAGGAGGAGGGGTCGGGGAAAAACTGTTTTTT
TRBD1 | NA | TRBJ1-2 | TRBV7-2 | CASSLGGGQSSNYGYTF | TGTGCCAGCAGCTTAGGGGGGGGACAGAGCAGTAACTATGGCTACACCTTC
TRBD2 | NA | TRBJ2-1 | TRBV28 | CASRWASGGYYNEQFF | TGTGCCAGCAGGTGGGCGAGCGGGGGGTACTACAATGAGCAGTTCTTC
NA | NA | TRBJ2-5 | TRBV28 | CASSLYLGSSQETQYF | TGTGCCAGCAGTTTATACTTAGGTTCCAGCCAAGAGACCCAGTACTTC
NA | NA | TRBJ1-2 | TRBV5-6 | CASSLGLGIGGYTF | TGTGCCAGCAGCTTGGGGCTGGGTATAGGGGGCTACACCTTC
NA | NA | TRBJ2-1 | TRBV20-1 | CSLLGNNEQFF | TGCAGCCTCCTGGGGAACAATGAGCAGTTCTTC
NA | NA | TRBJ2-2 | TRBV19 | CASSMTNTGELFF | TGTGCCAGTAGTATGACGAACACCGGGGAGCTGTTTTTT
NA | NA | TRBJ1-2 | TRBV6-5 | CASSYGDEANYGYTF | TGTGCCAGCAGTTACGGGGACGAGGCTAACTATGGCTACACCTTC
TRBD1 | NA | TRBJ1-2 | TRBV19 | CASSKTGEGNYGYTF | TGTGCCAGTAGTAAGACAGGGGAGGGCAACTATGGCTACACCTTC
NA | NA | TRBJ1-3 | TRBV18 | CASSPTGFSGNTIYF | TGTGCCAGCTCACCTACAGGGTTCTCTGGAAACACCATATATTTT
TRBD2 | NA | TRBJ2-5 | TRBV3-1/TRBV3-2 | CASSQTSGVVYF | TGTGCCAGCAGCCAGACTAGCGGGGTCGTTTACTTC
TRBD1 | NA | TRBJ2-7 | TRBV10-3 | CAVQGLDYEQYF | TGTGCCGTACAGGGGCTAGACTACGAGCAGTACTTC
NA | NA | TRBJ2-5 | TRBV7-9 | CASTSNLLGGDTQYF | TGTGCCAGCACCTCGAATTTGTTGGGGGGAGATACCCAGTACTTC
TRBD2 | NA | TRBJ2-1 | TRBV27 | CASSSGLAGVIYNEQFF | TGTGCCAGCAGTTCGGGACTAGCGGGAGTTATTTACAATGAGCAGTTCTTC
TRBD1 | NA | TRBJ1-5 | TRBV19 | CASSITGGGQPQHF | TGTGCCAGTAGTATCACAGGGGGCGGACAGCCCCAGCATTTT
TRBD2 | NA | TRBJ2-3 | TRBV9 | CASNRKRGASSTDTQYF | TGTGCCAGCAATAGAAAGCGGGGGGCATCTAGCACAGATACGCAGTATTTT
NA | NA | TRBJ2-7 | TRBV27 | CASSIIGLGRVPYEQYF | TGTGCCAGCAGTATTATAGGGCTGGGACGGGTTCCCTACGAGCAGTACTTC
NA | NA | TRBJ2-7 | TRBV6-5 | CASNRVQTGEQYF | TGTGCCAGCAACCGGGTCCAAACAGGGGAGCAGTACTTC
TRBD2 | NA | TRBJ2-3 | TRBV5-6 | CASIRTSGGFTDTQYF | TGTGCCAGCATCCGGACTAGCGGGGGGTTCACAGATACGCAGTATTTT
TRBD2 | few | TRBJ2-7 | TRBV5-6 | CASSMGLAGAYEQYF | TGTGCCAGCAGCATGGGACTAGCGGGAGCCTACGAGCAGTACTTC
NA | NA | TRBJ2-1 | TRBV29-1 | CSVSTLNEQFF | TGCAGCGTTTCTACGCTGAATGAGCAGTTCTTC
TRBD1 | NA | TRBJ2-1 | TRBV4-1 | CASSQSPTGDEQFF | TGCGCCAGCAGCCAATCTCCGACAGGGGATGAGCAGTTCTTC
NA | NA | TRBJ1-6 | TRBV9 | CASSERQDPRDSPLHF | TGTGCCAGCAGCGAACGGCAGGATCCTAGAGATTCACCCCTCCACTTT
TRBD1 | NA | TRBJ1-1 | TRBV28 | CASSLPYQGVMNTEAFF | TGTGCCAGCAGTTTACCGTATCAGGGGGTCATGAACACTGAAGCTTTCTTT
NA | NA | TRBJ2-1 | TRBV4-1 | CASSHVDYNEQFF | TGCGCCAGCAGCCACGTCGATTATAATGAGCAGTTCTTC
NA | NA | TRBJ2-2 | TRBV28 | CASSRGGNGELFF | TGTGCCAGCAGTCGAGGGGGTAACGGGGAGCTGTTTTTT
NA | NA | TRBJ1-3 | TRBV10-1 | CASSRQALSGNTIYF | TGCGCCAGCAGTCGACAGGCCCTCTCTGGAAACACCATATATTTT
TRBD1 | once | TRBJ2-7 | TRBV10-1 | CASSESVTGASYEQYF | TGCGCCAGCAGTGAGTCTGTGACAGGGGCCTCCTACGAGCAGTACTTC